These T cell receptor beta chains were read from a single sample in a study of T cell repertoires in cytomegalovirus infection. No cognate antigen is known for these TCRs. TCRdb ran MiXCR on the reads and lists one entry per CDR3 protein. The repertoire includes a few hundred thousand distinct CDR3 sequences, approximately 40% of them detected once, and around 46% sits in the top ten. Sequenced material: cultured PBMCs, taken from culture after CMV antigen stimulation. The source is a human donor in good health (CMV status not recorded). Some clones in this sample may be carry-over from other donors' samples. Each CDR3 is given with its conserved first and last residue. The order of the fields is V gene, clone size, J gene, D gene, CDR3 protein. The D gene is left open where the match is weak. Size is omitted from some rows. Given values are once, few, many or a class for expanded clones.

>TRBV6-2/TRBV6-3|.|TRBJ2-2|.
CASNNRNTGELFF
>TRBV28|.|TRBJ1-4|.
CASSLTLLREKLFF
>TRBV5-1|few|TRBJ2-1|.
CASARDKVLNEQFF
>TRBV7-3|.|TRBJ1-4|.
CASSFRDPNEKLFF
>TRBV7-9|few|TRBJ1-2|.
CASSRFPRTNYGYTF
>TRBV6-1|.|TRBJ2-7|TRBD2
CASSVTGGIYEQYF
>TRBV11-2|few|TRBJ2-1|TRBD2
CASSRLAGGPFYNEQFF
>TRBV2|.|TRBJ2-1|TRBD1
CASSKGGDYNEQFF
>TRBV5-5|.|TRBJ2-7|.
CASSATLYEQYF
>TRBV7-6|few|TRBJ2-3|.
CASSSGGLLDTQYF
>TRBV11-2|.|TRBJ1-1|.
CASSPGVRATEAFF
>TRBV12-3/TRBV12-4|.|TRBJ1-2|TRBD1
CASSPPRGLLYGYTF
>TRBV5-4|.|TRBJ2-7|.
CASSLGLQGYEQYF
>TRBV29-1|few|TRBJ2-3|.
CSVETGPEVNTQYF
>TRBV12-5|few|TRBJ2-7|.
CASGPGAQQYF
>TRBV3-1|.|TRBJ1-4|TRBD1
CASSSTGGEEKLFF
>TRBV12-3/TRBV12-4|few|TRBJ2-1|.
CASSFWGGEGEQFF
>TRBV7-9|few|TRBJ1-1|TRBD1
CASSWGQGRHTEAFF
>TRBV7-2|.|TRBJ2-7|.
CASSLTVSYRQYF
>TRBV6-1|.|TRBJ2-4|.
CASSIMGSDKNIQYF
>TRBV19|.|TRBJ1-6|.
CASTPMAGESPLHF
>TRBV11-2|few|TRBJ1-1|TRBD1
CASRPRQGAEAFF
>TRBV29-1|.|TRBJ1-1|.
CSVEDGRDDEVEAFF
>TRBV7-2|many|TRBJ1-1|.
CASSYSKNTEAFF
>TRBV7-8|few|TRBJ1-2|TRBD1
CASSLAAQGVYGYTF
>TRBV7-8|once|TRBJ1-5|.
CASSLRTSGNQPQHF
>TRBV5-6|few|TRBJ1-2|TRBD1
CASSQGTENYGYTF
>TRBV12-3/TRBV12-4|.|TRBJ2-2|.
CASKRTETGELFF
>TRBV6-5|.|TRBJ1-1|.
CASSWGRAATEAFF
>TRBV4-2|.|TRBJ1-1|.
CASSRSPNPSATEAFF
>TRBV28|few|TRBJ1-5|.
CASSSGTTVQPQHF
>TRBV7-6|.|TRBJ1-4|.
CASSRTGFGEKLFF
>TRBV11-2|.|TRBJ1-2|.
CASSSSAQTYGYTF
>TRBV7-4|few|TRBJ2-2|.
CASSSSTAYTGELFF
>TRBV12-3/TRBV12-4|.|TRBJ2-1|.
CASSLSSGAGRNEQFF
>TRBV5-1|few|TRBJ1-1|TRBD1
CASSLGSTGSGSEAFF
>TRBV19|few|TRBJ2-1|TRBD2
CASSTGGESEQFF
>TRBV20-1|once|TRBJ2-3|.
CSASLGGDTQYF
>TRBV20-1|few|TRBJ2-1|TRBD2
CSAAGGSSYNEQFF
>TRBV7-2|few|TRBJ2-1|TRBD2
CASIPGTSGWNEQFF
>TRBV19|.|TRBJ2-1|TRBD2
CASSIELAGKSYNEQFF